The next 15 T cell receptor beta chains were all read from a single sample in a study of beta chain features in type 1 diabetes. As every portion of the isolated RNA was reverse transcribed, the sequencing read expressed TCRB transcripts. Sequencing was performed with immunoSEQ multiplex PCR; in TCRdb, only in-frame clones are kept and a portion is missing. The data contain more than 120,000 clones, 10% of them seen just once; the ten biggest clones take up roughly 1.4%. Input material: naive CD4+ T cells from blood. Receptors were obtained from a man younger than 35 in good health.

The genes are TRBV5-5 and TRBJ1-3; D not certain. Deletions cut 4 bases from V and 0 bases from J, with 8 bases between. The CDR3 totals 14 residues. Germline V gene lookup returns CDR1 SGHKS and CDR2 YYEKEE (reference sequence). The CDR3, as DNA: TGTGCCAGCAGCCTTCCAGTCTCTGGAAACACCATATATTTT. It yields the protein CASSLPVSGNTIYF.

This clone was counted a few times. This chain links TRBV2 with TRBJ1-5, with D possibly matching TRBD1 (5 bases). The germline CDR1 and CDR2 sequences are SNHLY and FYNNEI. The CDR3 runs to 14 residues. The V gene lost 4 bases and the J gene lost 7 bases, with 14 bases spanning the gap. The CDR3 DNA reads TGTGCCAGCAGTGGTCAGGGAGGATGGCAGCCCCAGCATTTT. It yields the protein CASSGQGGWQPQHF.

The chain uses TRBV19 and TRBJ1-1; D possibly corresponds to TRBD1 (5 bases). Trimming pared 3 bases from V and 12 bases from J, leaving 14 bases between. This CDR3 has 12 amino acids. Germline-derived CDR1 and CDR2 are LNHDA and SQIVND (reference sequence). CDR3 in amino acids: CASSMRDRTSFF. CDR3 in DNA: TGTGCCAGTAGTATGAGAGACAGAACTTCTTTCTTT.

This CDR3 is CASRQGDYGYTF. The CDR3 nucleotides are TGTGCCAGCAGGCAGGGGGACTATGGCTACACCTTC. This chain joins TRBV25-1 and TRBJ1-2; 7 positions agree with TRBD1. Germline CDR1 is MGHDK and CDR2 is SYGVNS. After removal of 6 bases from V and 3 bases from J, the junction contained 1 base not matched to a gene. The length of the CDR3 is 12 residues.

V is TRBV7-3 and J is TRBJ2-2; perhaps TRBD1 as D (7 bases). The CDR3 runs to 15 residues. V gave up 5 bases and J gave up 6 bases, with 16 bases separating them. CDR1 and CDR2 (germline): SGHTA, FQGTGA. This CDR3 is CASSLMVRGAGELFF. Written as DNA, the CDR3 is TGTGCCAGCAGCCTCATGGTCAGGGGGGCCGGGGAGCTGTTTTTT.

The CDR3 region has the DNA TGTGCCAGCAGCCAGGGCAGGGAAGATACGCAGTATTTT. Residues: CASSQGREDTQYF. The chain links TRBV7-3 to TRBJ2-3; possibly TRBD1 for D (5 bases). The CDR3 covers 13 residues. V was cut by 5 bases and J by 5 bases, with 11 bases left in between. Germline loops: CDR1 SGHTA, CDR2 FQGTGA.

This clone was detected only a few times. The V and J genes are TRBV5-1 and TRBJ2-5; D is undetermined. Germline values: CDR1 SGHRS, CDR2 YFSETQ. Trimming removed 2 bases from V and 2 bases from J, with 10 bases in between. The CDR3 sequence is 14 residues long. The DNA for the CDR3 is TGCGCCAGCAGCTTACGTAACAGACAAGAGACCCAGTACTTC. Translated: CASSLRNRQETQYF.

V usage is TRBV19 and J usage is TRBJ2-1; 12 bases agree with TRBD2. With 1 base clipped from V and 9 bases from J, the junction kept 7 bases outside the gene matches. Germline V lookup: CDR1 LNHDA, CDR2 SQIVND (reference sequence). The length of the CDR3 is 16 residues. The CDR3: CASSIGTSGGSGEQFF. The CDR3 DNA is TGTGCCAGTAGTATAGGCACTAGCGGGGGGTCCGGTGAGCAGTTCTTC.

Only a few counts were recorded for this clone. This sequence joins TRBV7-2 and TRBJ2-7; D perhaps matches TRBD1 (6 bases). Germline assignment: CDR1 SGHTA and CDR2 FQGNSA. Trimming took 5 bases from V and 3 from J, leaving 11 bases between them. This CDR3 region has 13 residues. This CDR3 reads CASSPRDNYEQYF. In nucleotides, the CDR3 is TGTGCCAGCAGCCCCCGGGACAACTACGAGCAGTACTTC.

The chain recombines TRBV7-2 with TRBJ2-1; 7 bases line up with TRBD1. The germline CDR1 and CDR2 sequences are SGHTA and FQGNSA. This CDR3 has 14 amino acids. The J segment lost 4 bases and the V segment lost 5 bases, leaving 5 bases of the junction unmatched. This chain's CDR3 is CASSPGQAYNEQFF. The CDR3 DNA reads TGTGCCAGCAGCCCTGGACAGGCGTACAATGAGCAGTTCTTC.

Only a few counts were recorded for this clone. The chain is built from TRBV7-9 and TRBJ2-1; a possible D gene is TRBD2 (8 bases). CDR3 length equals 17 residues. Trimming cost V 4 bases and J 7 bases, with 23 bases left between them. Germline CDR1 SEHNR, CDR2 FQNEAQ (reference sequence). CDR3 bases: TGTGCCAGCAGCTCGTGGAGGGGGCGGGGGGAGATGAATGAGCAGTTCTTC. Translating gives CASSSWRGRGEMNEQFF.

V gene TRBV11-2 combines with J gene TRBJ2-7; D perhaps matches TRBD2 (5 bases). This CDR3 is 15 amino acids long. V shed 5 bases and J shed 2 bases, with 16 bases lying between them. CDR1 is SGHAT, CDR2 FQNNGV, per germline. CDR3 bases: TGTGCCAGCAGCCCGGCGAGGGTCTTAACCTACGAGCAGTACTTC. Protein product: CASSPARVLTYEQYF. The whole variable domain, filled in from reference TRBV11-2 and TRBJ2-7, reads EAGVAQSPRYKIIEKRQSVAFWCNPISGHATLYWYQQILGQGPKLLIQFQNNGVVDDSQLPKDRFSAERLKGVDSTLKIQPAKLEDSAVYLCASSPARVLTYEQYFGPGTRLTVT.

V and J are TRBV9 and TRBJ2-5; the match to TRBD1 covers 8 bases. The CDR3 is made up of 15 amino acids. Germline values: CDR1 SGDLS, CDR2 YYNGEE. Trimming took 2 bases from V and 4 from J; bases not matched to a gene: 7. The DNA of the CDR3 is TGTGCCAGCAGCGTCGACCCCAGGGGGCGAGAGACCCAGTACTTC. Translating it yields CASSVDPRGRETQYF.

This chain joins TRBV5-1 and TRBJ2-3; D gene ambiguous. The CDR3 sequence is 13 residues long. CDR1 and CDR2 (germline): SGHRS, YFSETQ. Trimming removed 0 bases from V and 7 bases from J, with 9 bases in between. CDR3 sequence (DNA): TGCGCCAGCAGCTTGGTAGTAGCAAATACGCAGTATTTT. Its protein product is CASSLVVANTQYF.

This clone was seen a few times. This chain uses TRBV18 with TRBJ2-7; TRBD1 agrees at 7 bases. CDR1 is KGHSH and CDR2 is LQKENI in the germline V gene. The CDR3 runs 13 residues. Trimming removed 5 bases from V and 2 bases from J; junction bases left unmatched: 3. DNA of the CDR3: TGTGCCAGCTCAATCGACAGGGCCTACGAGCAGTACTTC. Its translation: CASSIDRAYEQYF.